A selection of T cell receptor beta chains follows, all from one sample in a study of control samples from healthy donors and cancer patients. Profiling relied on immunoSEQ multiplex PCR, and the TCRdb table lists in-frame clones only, not all of them. The sample carries about 130,000 clones, roughly 90% recorded once. The sequenced material came from blood. Source of these receptors: a woman aged 50 to 65 in good health. Both conserved end residues are part of each CDR3. Each record gives: clone size, D gene, V gene, J gene, CDR3 length, CDR3 DNA, CDR3 protein. The D gene is left open where the match is weak. Some rows mark clone size as missing; the rest say once, few, many or name a class of expanded clone.

-	TRBD2	TRBV27	TRBJ2-5	14	TGTGCCAGCAGTCCCGGGACTACCCAAGAGACCCAGTACTTC	CASSPGTTQETQYF
-	-	TRBV6-6	TRBJ2-1	14	TGTGCCAGCAGCCCTCCGGGACGCTACAATGAGCAGTTCTTC	CASSPPGRYNEQFF
-	TRBD1	TRBV24-1	TRBJ1-1	13	TGTGCCACCAGACAGGGGGCCGGGGGTGAAGCTTTCTTT	CATRQGAGGEAFF
-	-	TRBV20-1	TRBJ1-1	12	TGCAGTGCTAGTTGGGGTCAGGGTGAAGCTTTCTTT	CSASWGQGEAFF
-	TRBD1	TRBV7-2	TRBJ2-7	14	TGTGCCAGCAGCTCCTGGACAGGAGCCTACGAGCAGTACTTC	CASSSWTGAYEQYF
-	-	TRBV4-1	TRBJ1-5	15	TGCGCCAGCAGCGAGAGCAGAACCAGCAATCAGCCCCAGCATTTT	CASSESRTSNQPQHF
-	TRBD1	TRBV7-9	TRBJ1-1	14	TGTGCCAGCAGCTTAATGCAGGGGGACACTGAAGCTTTCTTT	CASSLMQGDTEAFF
-	-	TRBV19	TRBJ2-3	15	TGTGCCAGTAACACGGGACTCATCTGGGGAGATACGCAGTATTTT	CASNTGLIWGDTQYF
-	TRBD1	TRBV29-1	TRBJ1-2	15	TGCAGCGTTCCTGAGCCCCCAGGGCAGGGGGAGGGCTACACCTTC	CSVPEPPGQGEGYTF
-	-	TRBV30	TRBJ2-3	15	TGTGCCTGGAGCATGAGACCTCCTGGCACAGATACGCAGTATTTT	CAWSMRPPGTDTQYF
few	TRBD2	TRBV6-6	TRBJ2-2	14	TGTGCCAGCGTGGGGGAGGGCCTCGCCCCGAAGCTGTTTTTT	CASVGEGLAPKLFF
-	-	TRBV5-1	TRBJ2-7	12	TGCGCCAGCAGCTTGGTCGACGGGGAGCAGTACTTC	CASSLVDGEQYF
-	TRBD1	TRBV5-6	TRBJ2-1	15	TGTGCCAGCAGCTTGCCGGGACAGGAACTAAAAGAGCAGTTCTTC	CASSLPGQELKEQFF
once	-	TRBV6-5	TRBJ2-3	15	TGTGCCAGCAGTTACAGGCCAGGGGGCACAGATACGCAGTATTTT	CASSYRPGGTDTQYF
-	-	TRBV30	TRBJ1-2	14	TGTGCCTGGAGTGTACGGTCGAATAACTATGGCTACACCTTC	CAWSVRSNNYGYTF
once	TRBD2	TRBV5-6	TRBJ2-7	15	TGTGCCAGCAGCAGGACTAGCGGGAGCCTCGGCGAGCAGTACTTC	CASSRTSGSLGEQYF
-	TRBD2	TRBV5-1	TRBJ2-2	15	TGCGCCAGCATCGAGGGAGGGGTGGACACCGGGGAGCTGTTTTTT	CASIEGGVDTGELFF
-	TRBD2	TRBV5-1	TRBJ2-3	17	TGCGCCAGCAGCCGGCTAGCGGGCGGGGGGGCCATAGATACGCAGTATTTT	CASSRLAGGGAIDTQYF
-	TRBD2	TRBV5-1	TRBJ2-3	15	TGCGCCAGCAGCCCGGGGGGAGGACGCACAGATACGCAGTATTTT	CASSPGGGRTDTQYF
-	-	TRBV28	TRBJ2-1	19	TGTGCCAGCAGTTTAAGAAGTGGACTATCGTCGGGTTACAACAATGAGCAGTTCTTC	CASSLRSGLSSGYNNEQFF
-	-	TRBV5-1	TRBJ1-3	17	TGCGCCAGCAGCTCTCGCGGCAGCGGCTCCTCTGGAAACACCATATATTTT	CASSSRGSGSSGNTIYF
-	-	TRBV11-2	TRBJ2-5	13	TGTGCCAGCAGTATAAGTCCAGGAGAGACCCAGTACTTC	CASSISPGETQYF
-	-	TRBV6-6	TRBJ1-5	13	TGTGCCAGCAGTTGGGGGAGCAATCAGCCCCAGCATTTT	CASSWGSNQPQHF
once	-	TRBV19	TRBJ1-2	13	TGTGCCAGTTCGGGGAAGACTAACTATGGCTACACCTTC	CASSGKTNYGYTF
once	-	TRBV19	TRBJ1-4	15	TGTGCCAGTAGTACCTGGACGGAGGGGGGTGAAAAACTGTTTTTT	CASSTWTEGGEKLFF
-	-	TRBV6-1	TRBJ1-5	13	TGTGCCAGCAGTGAAAGTTGGATCCAGCCCCAGCATTTT	CASSESWIQPQHF
-	TRBD2	TRBV6-5	TRBJ2-5	15	TGTGCCAGCAGTTACTCGATGGGGGAGGGAGAGACCCAGTACTTC	CASSYSMGEGETQYF
-	-	TRBV4-1	TRBJ1-1	16	TGCGCCAGCAGCCAAGAAGGGAAGGGCCCCTGGGCTGAAGCTTTCTTT	CASSQEGKGPWAEAFF
-	-	TRBV28	TRBJ2-7	12	TGTGCCAGCAGCCTGACTCCCGCCGAGCAGTACTTC	CASSLTPAEQYF
-	-	TRBV12-3/TRBV12-4	TRBJ2-7	13	TGTGCCAGCAGCTCCGGGACCTTTCGGGAGCAGTACTTC	CASSSGTFREQYF
-	-	TRBV4-1	TRBJ2-5	15	TGCGCCAGCAGCCAAGATCAACTACCGCAAGAGACCCAGTACTTC	CASSQDQLPQETQYF
once	-	TRBV28	TRBJ2-1	13	TGTGCCAGCAGTCTGGGCCGCGTCCCAGAGCAGTTCTTC	CASSLGRVPEQFF
-	-	TRBV7-9	TRBJ1-1	13	TGTGCCAGCAGCTTTCAGTCGAACACTGAAGCTTTCTTT	CASSFQSNTEAFF
-	TRBD2	TRBV27	TRBJ2-3	17	TGTGCCAGCAGTTTTTGGGCTAGCGGGGGGCCCACAGATACGCAGTATTTT	CASSFWASGGPTDTQYF
-	-	TRBV2	TRBJ2-7	13	TGTGCCAGCAGTAGGAATGGGGGTTTCGAGCAGTACTTC	CASSRNGGFEQYF
once	-	TRBV30	TRBJ2-3	10	TGTGCCTGGGGCACAGATACGCAGTATTTT	CAWGTDTQYF
-	TRBD1	TRBV7-8	TRBJ1-5	14	TGTGCCAGCAGCACAGGGGGAGCGAATCAGCCCCAGCATTTT	CASSTGGANQPQHF
once	TRBD2	TRBV28	TRBJ2-7	14	TGTGCCAGCAGCGGACTAGCGTCTTTTTACGAGCAGTACTTC	CASSGLASFYEQYF
-	TRBD2	TRBV28	TRBJ2-3	14	TGTGCCAGCAGTTTGGCGGGAGGGGGGGTTACGCAGTATTTT	CASSLAGGGVTQYF
-	-	TRBV6-5	TRBJ1-1	12	TGTGCCAGCAGTTCTGGGGTTACTGAAGCTTTCTTT	CASSSGVTEAFF
few	-	TRBV27	TRBJ1-2	17	TGTGCCAGCTCCAGCGGGGCAGGGAAGGAGGGGCACTATGGCTACACCTTC	CASSSGAGKEGHYGYTF
-	-	TRBV5-1	TRBJ2-5	11	TGCGCCAGCAGCTCATCCCTGGGCCAGTACTTC	CASSSSLGQYF
-	-	TRBV19	TRBJ1-1	14	TGTGCCAGTAGTATACCACCCTCGAACACTGAAGCTTTCTTT	CASSIPPSNTEAFF
-	TRBD2	TRBV28	TRBJ2-3	14	TGTGCCGGGAGCGGGAACCCTAGCACAGATACGCAGTATTTT	CAGSGNPSTDTQYF
-	TRBD2	TRBV30	TRBJ2-1	16	TGTGCCTGGAGCCAAGATGGGGACTACCCTTACAATGAGCAGTTCTTC	CAWSQDGDYPYNEQFF
-	-	TRBV30	TRBJ1-2	12	TGTGCCTGGAGATCAGGACCCTATGGCTACACCTTC	CAWRSGPYGYTF
-	-	TRBV10-3	TRBJ1-1	14	TGTGCCATCAGTGAGGGGGAGAGGAACACTGAAGCTTTCTTT	CAISEGERNTEAFF
-	-	TRBV6-5	TRBJ1-1	14	TGTGCCAGCAGCCCGGGACGGTTGAACACTGAAGCTTTCTTT	CASSPGRLNTEAFF
few	-	TRBV7-8	TRBJ1-1	13	TGTGCCAGCAGGGGGTTCGAGAACACTGAAGCTTTCTTT	CASRGFENTEAFF
-	TRBD1	TRBV28	TRBJ1-6	14	TGTGCCCGCAGGGGGGGGCGGGATAATTCACCCCTCCACTTT	CARRGGRDNSPLHF
-	-	TRBV3-1/TRBV3-2	TRBJ1-2	14	TGTGCCAGCAGCCAAGGGCTCCATAACTATGGCTACACCTTC	CASSQGLHNYGYTF
-	-	TRBV6-5	TRBJ2-3	16	TGTGCCAGCAGTTACACCCGGGACTCCGGCGGAGATACGCAGTATTTT	CASSYTRDSGGDTQYF
-	-	TRBV4-1	TRBJ2-1	14	TGCGCCAGCAGCCAAACCCGACTAGTTTATGAGCAGTTCTTC	CASSQTRLVYEQFF